This TCR beta chain was retrieved from a study of regulatory and conventional T cells in breast cancer. Via MiXCR, TCRdb re-called the PCR reads, giving one row per CDR3 protein. The profile shows about 9,600 distinct CDR3 sequences, about 35% of them singletons. The CDR3 sequence is 13 residues long. V was shortened by 4 bases and J by 9 bases, with 15 bases between the two germline ends. This clonotype turned up a few times. The receptor was isolated from a male donor in good health. This sequence joins TRBV12-3 or TRBV12-4 and TRBJ1-2, with D possibly being TRBD1 (5 bases). The sample taken for sequencing was conventional T cells from blood. The CDR3, as DNA: TGTGCCAGCAGTTCGGCAGGGATGGGGAGCTACACCTTC. Residues: CASSSAGMGSYTF.